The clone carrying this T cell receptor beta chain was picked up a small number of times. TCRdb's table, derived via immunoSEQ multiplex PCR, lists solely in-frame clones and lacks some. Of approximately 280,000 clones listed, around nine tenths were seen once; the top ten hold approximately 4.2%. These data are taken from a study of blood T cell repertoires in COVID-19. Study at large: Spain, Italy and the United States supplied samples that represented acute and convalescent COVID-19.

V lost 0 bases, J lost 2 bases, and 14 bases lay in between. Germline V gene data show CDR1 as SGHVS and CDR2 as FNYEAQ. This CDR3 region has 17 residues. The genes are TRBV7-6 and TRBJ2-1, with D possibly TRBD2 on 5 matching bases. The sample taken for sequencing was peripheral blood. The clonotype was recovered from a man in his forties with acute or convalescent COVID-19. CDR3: CASSLAATSGAYNEQFF. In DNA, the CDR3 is TGTGCCAGCAGCTTAGCTGCTACTAGTGGCGCCTACAATGAGCAGTTCTTC.